This T cell receptor beta chain was captured by sequencing in a study of cytomegalovirus exposure and HLA in healthy donors. The PCR ran on 60 Vbeta and 13 Jbeta primers. Here immunoSEQ multiplex PCR was the method, and the copy in TCRdb shows in-frame clones only, minus some. The data hold some 180,000 clones, with 75% to 80% observed a single time. The receptor was derived from a female donor in good health and CMV-seronegative. Sequencing was done on a sample of PBMCs.

The CDR3 bases are TGCGCCAGCAGCCTAGGGAGCGGGGCATACGAGCAGTACTTC. Translated, it gives CASSLGSGAYEQYF. V gene TRBV4-1 combines with J gene TRBJ2-7; 7 positions match TRBD2. With V trimmed by 4 bases and J by 4 bases, 7 bases remained unmatched. This CDR3 comprises 14 residues. CDR1 is MGHRA and CDR2 is YSYEKL in the germline V gene.